Following are 8 T cell receptor beta chains from one sample sequenced in a study of OX40 agonist ivuxolimab in advanced cancers. Libraries were made using the immunoSEQ multiplex PCR assay. As stored in TCRdb, this immuneACCESS dataset retains in-frame rearrangements with V and J assigned. A fraction of the clones does not appear; measured against another copy, unresolved V genes explain less than half of the discrepancy, and the remainder lacks a known reason. For this sample the table gives approximately 77,000 clones, of which less than 85% were detected only once. Of the sample, 0.51% falls within the top ten clones. The source material was CD4+ or CD8+ T cells sorted from blood, sampled in a trial of the OX40 agonist ivuxolimab. The receptor source for this set is an adult with an advanced solid tumor such as melanoma, head and neck, liver or kidney cancer.

J is TRBJ2-3 and V is TRBV13; 11 bases are a match to TRBD2. The CDR3 is 14 residues long. V gave up 3 bases and J gave up 5 bases; unmatched junction bases: 1. Germline loops: CDR1 PRHDT, CDR2 FYEKMQ (reference sequence). For the CDR3, the DNA is TGTGCCAGCAGCTTCGGACTAGCGGGAGATACGCAGTATTTT. This gives the protein CASSFGLAGDTQYF.

The V call is TRBV19, the J call TRBJ2-3; the D gene is possibly TRBD2 (5 bases). From germline, CDR1 is LNHDA and CDR2 SQIVND (reference sequence). The CDR3 has 15 amino acids. V lost 1 base and J 9 bases, leaving 17 bases between the germline ends. The CDR3 region is CASSIGGPQRATQYF. The CDR3 DNA sequence: TGTGCCAGTAGTATAGGCGGGCCGCAAAGGGCGACGCAGTATTTT.

The chain combines TRBV5-6 with TRBJ2-5, with TRBD2 matching over 10 bases. V trimming: 4 bases; J trimming: 4 bases; junction bases outside the gene matches: 4. Germline V CDR1 and CDR2: SGHDT, YYEEEE. There are 14 residues in the CDR3. The CDR3 sequence: CASSTWTSGETQYF. The CDR3 DNA reads TGTGCCAGCAGCACTTGGACTAGCGGAGAGACCCAGTACTTC.

This chain uses TRBV7-2 with TRBJ2-7; the match to TRBD1 covers 8 bases. J lost 4 bases, V lost 1 base, and 6 bases had no gene match. The CDR3 has 15 residues. Germline values: CDR1 SGHTA, CDR2 FQGNSA. This CDR3 is CASSLGRTGRYEQYF. Written as DNA, the CDR3 is TGTGCCAGCAGCTTAGGGAGGACAGGGCGGTACGAGCAGTACTTC.

The chain employs TRBV28 and TRBJ1-4; D not certain. The CDR3 is 15 amino acids. V was clipped by 4 bases and J by 0 bases, with 9 bases between them. In germline, CDR1 is MDHEN, CDR2 SYDVKM. Here the CDR3 reads CASSSATATNEKLFF. The CDR3 nucleotides read TGTGCCAGCAGTTCCGCCACTGCAACTAATGAAAAACTGTTTTTT.

The chain combines TRBV2 with TRBJ1-3, with 7 nucleotides matching TRBD1. Looked up from germline, CDR1 is SNHLY and CDR2 is FYNNEI. The CDR3 is 13 amino acids. The ends lost 8 bases at V and 5 bases at J; junction bases unmatched: 6. CDR3 in DNA: TGTGCCAGCGATGGGACAGACCGAAACACCATATATTTT. It specifies CASDGTDRNTIYF.

The rearrangement uses TRBV28 and TRBJ2-7; 7 bases match TRBD2. The germline V gene encodes CDR1 MDHEN and CDR2 SYDVKM. The length of the CDR3 is 13 residues. The CDR3 reads CASRGDGPYEQYF. The CDR3 DNA reads as TGTGCGTCCCGGGGGGACGGCCCCTACGAGCAGTACTTC.

The chain recombines TRBV7-2 with TRBJ1-1; tentative D call: TRBD1 (6 bases). The V end lost 3 bases, the J end lost 9 bases, and 20 bases lay between the germline ends. The germline gives CDR1 SGHTA, CDR2 FQGNSA. The CDR3 has 15 amino acids. The CDR3 nucleotides read TGTGCCAGCAGCTTGTCTGGGGGATGGGACATGAAAGCTTTCTTT. It translates to CASSLSGGWDMKAFF. The whole variable domain, remainder taken from reference TRBV7-2 and TRBJ1-1, is GAGVSQSPSNKVTEKGKDVELRCDPISGHTALYWYRQSLGQGLEFLIYFQGNSAPDKSGLPSDRFSAERTGGSVSTLTIQRTQQEDSAVYLCASSLSGGWDMKAFFGQGTRLTVV.